The clone carrying this T cell receptor (beta chain) was counted once. Clinical history reported by participants formed the basis on which cohorts were assigned. Recovered status in Cohort 3 required two negative PCRs, clearance, or symptom resolution. The sample comes from a study of blood T cell repertoires in COVID-19. Using immunoSEQ multiplex PCR, the repertoire was profiled, and TCRdb retains in-frame clones only, with some absent. The table includes 250,000 to 350,000 clones, about nine tenths detected once. Germline values: CDR1 SGDLS, CDR2 YYNGEE. The V and J ends lost 0 bases and 5 bases respectively, with 8 bases between them. The CDR3 is 13 amino acids.

The clonotype originates from a woman between 18 and 29 years old who had recovered from COVID-19. The chain combines TRBV9 with TRBJ1-1, with unresolved D. Sequencing used PBMCs or T cells enriched from blood (not recorded which). The CDR3: CASSVALLTEAFF. The CDR3 DNA is TGTGCCAGCAGCGTAGCTCTCTTGACTGAAGCTTTCTTT.